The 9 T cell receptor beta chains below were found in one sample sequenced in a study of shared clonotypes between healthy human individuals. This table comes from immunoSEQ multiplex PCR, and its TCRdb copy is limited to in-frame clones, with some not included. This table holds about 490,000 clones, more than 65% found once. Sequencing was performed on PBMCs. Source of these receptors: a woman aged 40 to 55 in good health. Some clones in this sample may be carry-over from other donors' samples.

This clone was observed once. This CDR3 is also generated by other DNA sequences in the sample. CDR3 loop: CASSQGDRGLYEQYF. CDR3 in DNA: TGTGCCAGCAGCCAAGGGGACAGGGGATTATACGAGCAGTACTTC. The J gene is TRBJ2-7, the V gene TRBV7-2, with 10 positions matching TRBD1. V was pared by 5 bases and J by 4 bases, with 8 bases of the junction left unmatched. Germline V gene lookup returns CDR1 SGHTA and CDR2 FQGNSA. The CDR3 length is 15 residues.

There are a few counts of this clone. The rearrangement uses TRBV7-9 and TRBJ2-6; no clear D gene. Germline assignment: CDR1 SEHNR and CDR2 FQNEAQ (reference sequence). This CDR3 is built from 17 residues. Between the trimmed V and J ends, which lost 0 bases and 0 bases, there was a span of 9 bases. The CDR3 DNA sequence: TGTGCCAGCAGCTTAGCCGCCTGGGACTCTGGGGCCAACGTCCTGACTTTC. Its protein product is CASSLAAWDSGANVLTF.

The DNA for the CDR3 is TGCGCCAGCAGCCAAGTTAAGGGGCGGGGCAATCAGCCCCAGCATTTT. This sequence encodes CASSQVKGRGNQPQHF. This sequence joins TRBV4-1 and TRBJ1-5; D may be TRBD1 (5 bases). CDR1 is MGHRA and CDR2 is YSYEKL in the germline V gene. The length of the CDR3 is 16 residues. Trimming removed 1 base at V and 2 bases at J, with 12 bases between.

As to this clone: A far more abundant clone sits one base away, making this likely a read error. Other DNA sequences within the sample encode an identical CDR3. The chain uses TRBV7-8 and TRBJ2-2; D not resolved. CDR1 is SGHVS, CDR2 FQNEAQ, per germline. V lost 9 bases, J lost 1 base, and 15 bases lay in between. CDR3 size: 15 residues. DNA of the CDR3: TGTGCCAGTGCCCGCAGGCTCCTGAACACCGGGGAGCTGTTTTTT. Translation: CASARRLLNTGELFF. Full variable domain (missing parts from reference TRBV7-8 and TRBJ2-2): GAGVSQSPRYKVAKRGQDVALRCDPISGHVSLFWYQQALGQGPEFLTYFQNEAQLDKSGLPSDRFFAERPEGSVSTLKIQRTQQEDSAVYLCASARRLLNTGELFFGEGSRLTVL.

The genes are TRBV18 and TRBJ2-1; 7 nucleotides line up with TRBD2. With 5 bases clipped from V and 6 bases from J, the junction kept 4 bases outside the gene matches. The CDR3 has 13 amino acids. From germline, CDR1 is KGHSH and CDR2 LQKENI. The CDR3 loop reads CASSSTGGNEQFF. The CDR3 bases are TGTGCCAGCTCATCAACGGGGGGCAATGAGCAGTTCTTC. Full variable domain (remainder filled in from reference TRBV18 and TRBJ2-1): NAGVMQNPRHLVRRRGQEARLRCSPMKGHSHVYWYRQLPEEGLKFMVYLQKENIIDESGMPKERFSAEFPKEGPSILRIQQVVRGDSAAYFCASSSTGGNEQFFGPGTRLTVL.

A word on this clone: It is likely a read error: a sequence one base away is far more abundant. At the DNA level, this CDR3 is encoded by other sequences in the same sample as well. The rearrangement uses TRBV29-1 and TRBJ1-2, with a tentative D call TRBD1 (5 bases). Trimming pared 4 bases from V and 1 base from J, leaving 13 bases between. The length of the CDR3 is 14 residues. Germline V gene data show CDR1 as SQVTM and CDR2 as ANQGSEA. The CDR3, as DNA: TGCAGCGTTGGGGATGAGGGGAATAACTATGGCTACACCTTC. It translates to CSVGDEGNNYGYTF.

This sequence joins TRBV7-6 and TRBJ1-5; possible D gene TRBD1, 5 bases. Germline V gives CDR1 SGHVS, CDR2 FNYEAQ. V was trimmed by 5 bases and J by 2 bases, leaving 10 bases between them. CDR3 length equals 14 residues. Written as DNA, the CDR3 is TGTGCCAGCAGCCGGGACTGGGGCAATCAGCCCCAGCATTTT. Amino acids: CASSRDWGNQPQHF.

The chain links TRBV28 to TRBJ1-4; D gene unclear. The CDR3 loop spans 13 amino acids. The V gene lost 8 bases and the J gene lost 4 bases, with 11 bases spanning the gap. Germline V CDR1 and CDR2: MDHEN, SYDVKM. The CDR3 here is CASRAPVNEKLFF. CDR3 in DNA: TGTGCCAGCCGGGCGCCCGTTAATGAAAAACTGTTTTTT.

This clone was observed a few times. The CDR3 protein is CASSLSSTNAEAFF. The CDR3 DNA sequence: TGTGCCAGCAGCTTGAGCAGCACAAACGCTGAAGCTTTCTTT. The rearrangement joins TRBV5-4 to TRBJ1-1; D is undetermined. From germline, CDR1 is SGHNT and CDR2 YYREEE (reference sequence). V was shortened by 1 base and J by 6 bases, with 13 bases between the two germline ends. The CDR3 sequence is 14 residues long.